This T cell receptor beta chain was observed in a study of T-cell reconstitution after alpha-beta-depleted transplantation in children. Unique molecular identifiers were built into the TCRbeta library. Each CDR3 protein is one row after TCRdb ran MiXCR on the PCR reads. Of approximately 200,000 distinct CDR3 sequences in the sample, roughly 15% were seen once. In its sample, this clonotype was seen many times. Germline V lookup: CDR1 SQVTM, CDR2 ANQGSEA. CDR3 length equals 12 residues. Trimming shortened V by 4 bases and J by 5 bases, and 11 bases separated the two germline ends. The chain recombines TRBV29-1 with TRBJ1-1; possible D gene TRBD1, 5 bases. Here the sequenced sample was PBMCs from the stem cell graft donor, taken from the stem cell graft. The receptor's source is a human donor who donated a stem cell graft to a child with acute lymphoblastic leukemia. This CDR3 reads CSVGREGTEAFF. CDR3 nucleotides: TGCAGCGTTGGCAGGGAGGGAACTGAAGCTTTCTTT. Filled out from reference TRBV29-1 and TRBJ1-1, the complete variable domain reads SAVISQKPSRDICQRGTSLTIQCQVDSQVTMMFWYRQQPGQSLTLIATANQGSEATYESGFVIDKFPISRPNLTFSTLTVSNMSPEDSSIYLCSVGREGTEAFFGQGTRLTVV.